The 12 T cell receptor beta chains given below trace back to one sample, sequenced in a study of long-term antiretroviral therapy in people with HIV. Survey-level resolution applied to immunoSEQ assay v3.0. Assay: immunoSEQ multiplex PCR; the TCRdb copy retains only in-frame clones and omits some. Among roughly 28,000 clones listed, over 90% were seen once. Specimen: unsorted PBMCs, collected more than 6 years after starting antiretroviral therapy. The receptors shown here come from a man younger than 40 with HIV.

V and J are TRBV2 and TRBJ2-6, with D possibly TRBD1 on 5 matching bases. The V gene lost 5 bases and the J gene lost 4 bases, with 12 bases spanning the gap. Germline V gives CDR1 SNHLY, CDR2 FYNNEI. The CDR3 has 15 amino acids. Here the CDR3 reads CASSLRVSGANVLTF. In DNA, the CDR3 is TGTGCCAGCAGTCTCAGGGTGTCCGGGGCCAACGTCCTGACTTTC.

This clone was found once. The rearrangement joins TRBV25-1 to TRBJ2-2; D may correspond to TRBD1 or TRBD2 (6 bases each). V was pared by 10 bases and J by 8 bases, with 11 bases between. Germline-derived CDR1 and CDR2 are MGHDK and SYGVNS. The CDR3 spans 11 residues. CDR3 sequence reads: CATGAWGELFF. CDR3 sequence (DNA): TGTGCCACGGGGGCGTGGGGGGAGCTGTTTTTT.

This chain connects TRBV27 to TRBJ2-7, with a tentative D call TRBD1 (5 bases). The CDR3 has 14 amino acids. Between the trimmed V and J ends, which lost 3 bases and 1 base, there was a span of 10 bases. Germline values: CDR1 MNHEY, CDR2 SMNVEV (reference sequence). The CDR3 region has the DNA TGTGCCAGCAGTTTCAGGGCGTTTTCCTACGAGCAGTACTTC. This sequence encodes CASSFRAFSYEQYF.

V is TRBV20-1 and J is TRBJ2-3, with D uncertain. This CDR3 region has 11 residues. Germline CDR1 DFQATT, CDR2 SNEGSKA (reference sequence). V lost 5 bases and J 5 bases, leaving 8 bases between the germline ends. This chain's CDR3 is CSALGKDTQYF. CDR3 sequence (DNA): TGCAGTGCTTTGGGTAAAGATACGCAGTATTTT.

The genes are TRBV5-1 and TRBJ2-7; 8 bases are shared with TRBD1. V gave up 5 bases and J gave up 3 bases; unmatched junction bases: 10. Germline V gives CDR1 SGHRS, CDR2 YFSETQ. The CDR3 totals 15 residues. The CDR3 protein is CASRQLTGTGYEQYF. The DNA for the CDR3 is TGCGCCAGCAGGCAACTAACCGGGACAGGCTACGAGCAGTACTTC.

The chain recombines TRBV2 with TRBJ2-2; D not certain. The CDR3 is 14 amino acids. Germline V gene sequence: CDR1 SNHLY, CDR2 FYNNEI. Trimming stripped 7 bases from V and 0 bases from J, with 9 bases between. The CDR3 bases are TGTGCCAGCAATAGGGTAACGAACACCGGGGAGCTGTTTTTT. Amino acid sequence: CASNRVTNTGELFF.

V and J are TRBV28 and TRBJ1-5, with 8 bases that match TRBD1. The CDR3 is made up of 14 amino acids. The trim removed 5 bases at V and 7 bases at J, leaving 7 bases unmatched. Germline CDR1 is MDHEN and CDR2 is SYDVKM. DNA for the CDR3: TGTGCCAGCAGTCTAGGACAGGGCAGCCAGCCCCAGCATTTT. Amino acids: CASSLGQGSQPQHF.

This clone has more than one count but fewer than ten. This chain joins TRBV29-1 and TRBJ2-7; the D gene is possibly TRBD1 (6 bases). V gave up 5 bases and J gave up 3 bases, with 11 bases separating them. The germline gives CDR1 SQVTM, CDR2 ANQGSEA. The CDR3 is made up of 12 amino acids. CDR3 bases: TGCAGCGTTAGACAGGACGACTACGAGCAGTACTTC. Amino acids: CSVRQDDYEQYF.

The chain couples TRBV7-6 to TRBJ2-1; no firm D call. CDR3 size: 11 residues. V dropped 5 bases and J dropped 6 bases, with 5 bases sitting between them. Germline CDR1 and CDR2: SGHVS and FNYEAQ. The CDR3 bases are TGTGCCAGCAGCCGATTCAATGAGCAGTTCTTC. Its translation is CASSRFNEQFF.

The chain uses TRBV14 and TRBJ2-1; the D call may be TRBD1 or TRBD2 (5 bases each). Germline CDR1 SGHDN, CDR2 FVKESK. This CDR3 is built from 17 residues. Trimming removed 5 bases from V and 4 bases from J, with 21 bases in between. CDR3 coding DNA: TGTGCCAGCAGCTACGATCCCGCAGGGACCCGTTACAATGAGCAGTTCTTC. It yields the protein CASSYDPAGTRYNEQFF.

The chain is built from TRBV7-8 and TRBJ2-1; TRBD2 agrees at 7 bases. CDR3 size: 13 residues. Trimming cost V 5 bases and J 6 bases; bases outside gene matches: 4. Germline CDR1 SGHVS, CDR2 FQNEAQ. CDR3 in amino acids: CASSGGVFNEQFF. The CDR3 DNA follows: TGTGCCAGCAGCGGGGGGGTCTTCAATGAGCAGTTCTTC.

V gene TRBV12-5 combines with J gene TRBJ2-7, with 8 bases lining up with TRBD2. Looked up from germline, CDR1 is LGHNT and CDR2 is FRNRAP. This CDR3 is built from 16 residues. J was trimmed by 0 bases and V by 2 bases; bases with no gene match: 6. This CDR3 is CASGLSLAGRSYEQYF. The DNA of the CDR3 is TGTGCTAGTGGTTTGTCTCTAGCGGGCCGCTCCTACGAGCAGTACTTC. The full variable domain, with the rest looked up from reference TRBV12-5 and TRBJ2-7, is DARVTQTPRHKVTEMGQEVTMRCQPILGHNTVFWYRQTMMQGLELLAYFRNRAPLDDSGMPKDRFSAEMPDATLATLKIQPSEPRDSAVYFCASGLSLAGRSYEQYFGPGTRLTVT.